This record concerns one TCR beta chain sequence. What antigen it recognizes has not been identified. The sample holds no much larger clone one base away, and base qualities are not on file. The immunoSEQ Assay, a bias-controlled multiplex PCR, was used to amplify TCRbeta CDR3 regions from genomic DNA. Per the authors' processing: Within the assay, amplification of reference gene primers was used to estimate how many nucleated cells each sample contained. Sequence reads were collapsed and filtered to measure the absolute abundance of every unique TCRbeta CDR3 rearrangement. For each sample, productive Simpson clonality was calculated by taking the square root of Simpson's diversity index across productive rearrangements. TCRdb retrieved this table from immuneACCESS and kept in-frame rearrangements only. Not all clones are present; in checked studies, unresolved V genes account for under half, and no reason is known for the remainder. The DNA gave D and trimming, while V, J and clone size come from that table. The sample table lists more than 60,000 clones, about 74% of them with a count of one. The leading ten clones occupy just over 2.5% of the sample.

This sample was taken from a study of blood T cell repertoires in COVID-19 (TCRdb year 2020). General notes on the study: Samples from collaborators originated in the United States, Italy and Spain and spanned both the acute and convalescent phases of COVID-19. Where HLA class I and class II types were available, the types were taken from metadata supplied by the sample provider, not from assay-based typing. The prospective study material was composed of cDNA or gDNA derived from T cells, B-cell-depleted T cells, or PBMCs. A freely available public database, intended as a resource for researchers studying the immune response to SARS-CoV-2, is where the repertoires were released. Subjects who had been exposed to COVID-19, were actively infected with it, or had recovered from it provided the deeply sampled blood TCRbeta repertoires that made up the dataset. Samples came from the ongoing ImmuneRACE study (first 160 participants) plus 1,254 subjects from 6 global collaborators. Nearly every sample came with metadata listing a de-identified subject ID, COVID-19 status, age in years and sex. Study-level results and caveats: The amount of clinical and demographic metadata varied by source and participant and was provided uncurated.

Collaborating institutions collected whole blood in K2EDTA tubes following their own protocols. For TCRbeta analysis, collaborators shipped samples in one of three forms: frozen whole blood, isolated PBMCs, or DNA extracted from either of those sample types. The CDR3 holds 13 amino acids from the cysteine to the phenylalanine. The only DNA kept is the CDR3, 39 bases in frame from the first base. According to the germline V gene, CDR1 reads ENHRY and CDR2 reads SYGVKD. Relative to germline, V is 8 bases shorter and J is 7 bases shorter, with 17 bases between their ends. The sequence is built from TRBV10-3 and TRBJ1-1; the D segment could be TRBD1, given 6 matching bases. The receptor was derived from a human donor with acute or convalescent COVID-19. The donor label of this sample is uncertain. What was sequenced was peripheral blood. The DNA sequence is as follows: TGTGCCATCTCGGGAGGAGGGGGGGATGAAGCTTTCTTT. This gives the protein CAISGGGGDEAFF.